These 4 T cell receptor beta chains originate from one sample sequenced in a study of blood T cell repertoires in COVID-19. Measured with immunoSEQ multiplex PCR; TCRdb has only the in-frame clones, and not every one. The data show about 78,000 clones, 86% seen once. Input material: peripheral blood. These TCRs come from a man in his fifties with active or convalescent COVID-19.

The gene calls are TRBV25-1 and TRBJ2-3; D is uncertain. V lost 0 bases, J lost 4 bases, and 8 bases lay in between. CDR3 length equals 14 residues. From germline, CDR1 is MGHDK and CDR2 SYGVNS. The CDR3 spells CASSEYSGSDTQYF. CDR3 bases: TGTGCCAGCAGTGAATATTCCGGGTCAGATACGCAGTATTTT.

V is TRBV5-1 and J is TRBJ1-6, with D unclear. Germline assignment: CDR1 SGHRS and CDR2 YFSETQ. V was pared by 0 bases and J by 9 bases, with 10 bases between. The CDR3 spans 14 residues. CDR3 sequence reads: CASSLGGTPSPLHF. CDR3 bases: TGCGCCAGCAGCTTGGGCGGAACCCCTTCACCCCTCCACTTT.

CDR3 loop: CASSVQGGNQPQHF. The CDR3 nucleotides read TGCGCCAGCAGCGTACAGGGGGGCAATCAGCCCCAGCATTTT. V gene TRBV5-1 combines with J gene TRBJ1-5, with 8 bases fitting TRBD1. Unmatched junction bases numbered 2, after V lost 4 bases and J lost 2 bases. Germline CDR1 is SGHRS and CDR2 is YFSETQ. The CDR3 is 14 residues long.

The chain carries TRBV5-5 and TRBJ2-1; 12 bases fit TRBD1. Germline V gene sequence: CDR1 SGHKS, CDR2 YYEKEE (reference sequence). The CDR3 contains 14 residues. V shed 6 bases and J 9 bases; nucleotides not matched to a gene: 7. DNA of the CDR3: TGTGCCAGCACCTGGGACAGGGGGCGGATTGAGCAGTTCTTC. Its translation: CASTWDRGRIEQFF.